This TCR beta chain emerged from a study of T cell repertoires in cytomegalovirus infection. Overall study: CMV epitopes, recently identified HLA-C-restricted and well-studied HLA-B-restricted, were used. TCR beta signatures that were public indicated CMV infection and matching HLA type.

The V gene lost 6 bases and the J gene lost 1 base, with 13 bases spanning the gap. Germline V gene data show CDR1 as DFQATT and CDR2 as SNEGSKA (reference sequence). CDR3 length: 14 amino acids. Study results and caveats: Clonotypes of TCR beta that were HLA-C-restricted and CMV-specific dominated the ex vivo response. Based on cumulative public TCR beta family frequency, carriers of CMV plus the relevant HLA were identified.

This clonotype was recorded a few times. The antigen remains unidentified. Each CDR3 protein gets one entry after TCRdb re-called the reads with MiXCR. The table lists a few hundred thousand distinct CDR3 sequences, 20% to 25% of them singletons, with 15% to 20% in the top ten. This chain links TRBV20-1 with TRBJ2-4, with a tentative D call TRBD2 (5 bases). Sequences were derived from cultured PBMCs, sampled from culture after CMV antigen stimulation. The receptor's source is a human donor in good health (CMV status not recorded). Some clones in this sample may be carry-over from other donors' samples. In DNA, the CDR3 is TGCAGTGCCCGACAAGCGGATGCCAAAAACATTCAGTACTTC. It encodes CSARQADAKNIQYF.